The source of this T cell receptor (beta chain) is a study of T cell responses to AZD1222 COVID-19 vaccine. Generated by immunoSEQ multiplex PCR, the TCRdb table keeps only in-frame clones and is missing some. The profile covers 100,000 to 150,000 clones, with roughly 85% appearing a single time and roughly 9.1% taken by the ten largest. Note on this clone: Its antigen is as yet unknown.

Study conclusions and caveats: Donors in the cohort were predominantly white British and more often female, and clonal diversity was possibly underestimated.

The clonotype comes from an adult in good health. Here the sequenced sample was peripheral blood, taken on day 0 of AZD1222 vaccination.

The CDR3 here is CASSFRVRGVGDTEAFF. The CDR3 region has the DNA TGTGCCAGCAGCTTTAGGGTTCGAGGGGTTGGTGACACTGAAGCTTTCTTT. The rearrangement uses TRBV11-2 and TRBJ1-1, with D possibly matching TRBD1 (5 bases). Germline V gene data show CDR1 as SGHAT and CDR2 as FQNNGV. The V gene lost 3 bases and the J gene lost 3 bases, with 20 bases spanning the gap. There are 17 residues in the CDR3. Complete variable domain (other parts from reference TRBV11-2 and TRBJ1-1): EAGVAQSPRYKIIEKRQSVAFWCNPISGHATLYWYQQILGQGPKLLIQFQNNGVVDDSQLPKDRFSAERLKGVDSTLKIQPAKLEDSAVYLCASSFRVRGVGDTEAFFGQGTRLTVV.